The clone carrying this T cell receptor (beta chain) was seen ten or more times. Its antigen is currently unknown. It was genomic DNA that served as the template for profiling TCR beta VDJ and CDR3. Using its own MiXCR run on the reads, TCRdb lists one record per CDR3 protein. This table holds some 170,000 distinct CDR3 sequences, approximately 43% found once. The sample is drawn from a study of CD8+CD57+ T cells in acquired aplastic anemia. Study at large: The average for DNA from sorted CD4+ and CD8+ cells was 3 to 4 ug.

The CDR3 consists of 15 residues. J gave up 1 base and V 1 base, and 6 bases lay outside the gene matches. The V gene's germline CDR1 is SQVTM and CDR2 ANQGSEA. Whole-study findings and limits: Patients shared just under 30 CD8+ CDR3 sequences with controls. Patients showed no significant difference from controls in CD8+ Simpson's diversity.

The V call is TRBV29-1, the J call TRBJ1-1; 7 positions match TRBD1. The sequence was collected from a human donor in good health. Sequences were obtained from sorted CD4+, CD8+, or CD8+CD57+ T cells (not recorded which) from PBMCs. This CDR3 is CSVEVTHRGNTEAFF. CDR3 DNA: TGCAGCGTTGAAGTCACGCACAGGGGGAACACTGAAGCTTTCTTT.